This T cell receptor (beta chain) was identified during a study of control samples from healthy donors and cancer patients (dated by TCRdb to 2019 to 2021). The CDR3 measures 15 amino acids from cysteine to phenylalanine. CDR3 DNA only is kept here, 45 bases in frame from base 1. The trim is 0 bases for V and 1 base for J, with a gap of 9 bases between the germline ends. CDR1 and CDR2 were assigned from the germline V gene as SGHRS and YFSETQ. Library construction relied on the immunoSEQ multiplex PCR assay. TCRdb retrieved this table from immuneACCESS and kept in-frame rearrangements only. Not all clones are present; in checked studies, unresolved V genes account for under half, and no reason is known for the remainder. The sample data list some 130,000 clones, and roughly 90% of these were observed just once. 5.5% to 7% of the sample lies in the top ten. Notes on this clone: Its antigen is not yet known. No much larger clone exists at a distance of one base, and base qualities are not known.

The source material was blood. This chain joins TRBV5-1 to TRBJ2-3, and possibly TRBD2, on 6 matching bases. The clonotype comes from a man between 18 and 35 years old in good health. The DNA sequence is as follows: TGCGCCAGCAGCTTGGCGTGGGGGGGCACAGATACGCAGTATTTT. This gives the protein CASSLAWGGTDTQYF.